This TCR beta chain was obtained from a study of OX40 agonist ivuxolimab in advanced cancers. Study as a whole: Participants averaged approximately 65 years of age (range about 23 to 90) and were about 85% male.

Produced via immunoSEQ multiplex PCR; TCRdb's table is partial and in-frame only. The sample contains fewer than 80,000 clones, roughly four fifths of which appear only once. This CDR3 spans 15 amino acids. Germline-derived CDR1 and CDR2 are MNHNY and SVGAGI (reference sequence). The V and J ends lost 4 bases and 0 bases respectively, with 12 bases between them. The TCR originated in an adult with an advanced solid tumor such as melanoma, head and neck, liver or kidney cancer. Sequenced material: CD4+ or CD8+ T cells sorted from blood, taken in a trial of the OX40 agonist ivuxolimab. The genes are TRBV6-6 and TRBJ2-5; TRBD2 might be the D (5 bases). DNA of the CDR3: TGTGCCAGCAGTTCCCGGGGTAGCGACCAAGAGACCCAGTACTTC. Protein product: CASSSRGSDQETQYF.